This TCR beta chain was captured in a study of T cell responses to AZD1222 COVID-19 vaccine. The CDR3 contains 11 residues. Germline CDR1 SGHNT, CDR2 YENEEA. V gave up 5 bases and J gave up 5 bases, with 6 bases separating them. Only in-frame clones appear in the TCRdb table, and some are missing; sequencing was by immunoSEQ multiplex PCR. In the table there are under 200,000 clones, approximately 92% of which are singletons. Sequenced here: peripheral blood, sampled 28 days after the second dose of the MenACWY control vaccine. This receptor was obtained from an adult who received the MenACWY meningococcal vaccine as a control. The V call is TRBV11-3, the J call TRBJ2-5; no definite D call. DNA of the CDR3: TGTGCCAGCAGCCCTGGGGAGACCCAGTACTTC. This translates into CASSPGETQYF.